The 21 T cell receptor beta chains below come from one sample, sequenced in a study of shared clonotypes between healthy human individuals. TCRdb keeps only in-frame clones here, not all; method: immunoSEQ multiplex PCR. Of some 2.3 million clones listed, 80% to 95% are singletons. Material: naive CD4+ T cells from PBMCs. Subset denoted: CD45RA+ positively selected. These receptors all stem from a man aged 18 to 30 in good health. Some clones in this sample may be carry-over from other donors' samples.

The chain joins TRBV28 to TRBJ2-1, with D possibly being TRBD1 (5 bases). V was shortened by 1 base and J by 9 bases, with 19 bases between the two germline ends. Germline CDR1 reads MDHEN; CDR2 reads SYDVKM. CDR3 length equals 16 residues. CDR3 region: CASSLFRQGGFLEQFF. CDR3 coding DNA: TGTGCCAGCAGTTTATTTAGGCAGGGTGGATTCCTTGAGCAGTTCTTC.

DNA for the CDR3: TGCAGCGTTGAAGGGAGACAGGGCTCCTACAATGAGCAGTTCTTC. Encoded protein: CSVEGRQGSYNEQFF. V gene TRBV29-1 combines with J gene TRBJ2-1; 7 bases are shared with TRBD1. V lost 1 base and J lost 0; bases outside the gene matches: 3. This CDR3 region has 15 residues. Germline values: CDR1 SQVTM, CDR2 ANQGSEA.

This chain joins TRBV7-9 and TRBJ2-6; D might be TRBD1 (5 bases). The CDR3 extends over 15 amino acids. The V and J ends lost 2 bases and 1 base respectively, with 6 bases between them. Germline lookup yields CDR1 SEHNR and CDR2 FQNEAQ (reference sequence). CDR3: CASSLPGSGANVLTF. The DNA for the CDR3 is TGTGCCAGCAGCTTACCAGGGTCTGGGGCCAACGTCCTGACTTTC.

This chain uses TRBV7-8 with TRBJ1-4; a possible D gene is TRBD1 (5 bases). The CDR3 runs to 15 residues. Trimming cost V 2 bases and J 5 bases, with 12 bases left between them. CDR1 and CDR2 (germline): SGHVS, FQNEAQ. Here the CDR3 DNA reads TGTGCCAGCAGCTTATATGAGACAGAAAATGAAAAACTGTTTTTT. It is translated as CASSLYETENEKLFF.

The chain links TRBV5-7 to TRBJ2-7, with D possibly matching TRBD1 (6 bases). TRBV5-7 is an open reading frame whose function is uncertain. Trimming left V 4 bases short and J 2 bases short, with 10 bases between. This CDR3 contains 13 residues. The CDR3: CASSPDRTYEQYF. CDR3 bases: TGTGCCAGCAGCCCCGACAGGACCTACGAGCAGTACTTC.

The CDR3 sequence: CASSLTPHGGETQYF. CDR3 coding DNA: TGTGCCAGCAGCTTAACGCCCCACGGTGGGGAGACCCAGTACTTC. The rearrangement joins TRBV7-3 to TRBJ2-5; D remains unclear. This CDR3 has 15 residues. Germline V lookup: CDR1 SGHTA, CDR2 FQGTGA. V lost 0 bases and J 5 bases, leaving 13 bases between the germline ends. Full variable domain (outside the CDR3, taken from reference TRBV7-3 and TRBJ2-5): GAGVSQTPSNKVTEKGKYVELRCDPISGHTALYWYRQSLGQGPEFLIYFQGTGAADDSGLPNDRFFAVRPEGSVSTLKIQRTERGDSAVYLCASSLTPHGGETQYFGPGTRLLVL.

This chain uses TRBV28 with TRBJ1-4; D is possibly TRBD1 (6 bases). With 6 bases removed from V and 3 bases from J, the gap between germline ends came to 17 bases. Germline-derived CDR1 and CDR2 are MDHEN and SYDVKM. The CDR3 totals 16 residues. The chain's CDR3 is CASSFSRQDANEKLFF. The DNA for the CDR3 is TGTGCCAGCAGCTTTTCTAGACAGGACGCTAATGAAAAACTGTTTTTT.

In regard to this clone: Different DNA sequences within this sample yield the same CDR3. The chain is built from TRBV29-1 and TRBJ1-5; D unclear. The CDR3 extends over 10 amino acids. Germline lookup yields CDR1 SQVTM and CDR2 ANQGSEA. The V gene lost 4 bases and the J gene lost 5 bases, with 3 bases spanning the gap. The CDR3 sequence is CSVGDQPQHF. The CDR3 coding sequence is TGCAGCGTTGGAGATCAGCCCCAGCATTTT.

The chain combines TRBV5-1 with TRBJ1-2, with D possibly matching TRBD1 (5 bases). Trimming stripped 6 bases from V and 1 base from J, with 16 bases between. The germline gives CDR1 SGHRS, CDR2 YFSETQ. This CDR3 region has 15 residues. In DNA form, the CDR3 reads TGCGCCAGCACTTCCTCCGGGGGAGGTAACTATGGCTACACCTTC. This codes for CASTSSGGGNYGYTF.

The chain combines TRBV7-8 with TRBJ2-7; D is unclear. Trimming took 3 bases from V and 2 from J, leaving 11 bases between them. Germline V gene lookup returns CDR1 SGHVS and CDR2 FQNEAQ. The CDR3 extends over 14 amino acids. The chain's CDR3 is CASSFPQIPYEQYF. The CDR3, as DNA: TGTGCCAGCAGCTTCCCACAGATCCCCTACGAGCAGTACTTC.

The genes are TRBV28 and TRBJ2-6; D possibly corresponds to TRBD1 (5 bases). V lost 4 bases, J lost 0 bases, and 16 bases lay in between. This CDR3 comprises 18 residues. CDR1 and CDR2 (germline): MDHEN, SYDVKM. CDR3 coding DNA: TGTGCCAGCAGTTCCCTTCAAGGGGTTAACTCTGGGGCCAACGTCCTGACTTTC. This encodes CASSSLQGVNSGANVLTF.

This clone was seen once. CDR3 residues: CASSAGNKNTEAFF. The CDR3, as DNA: TGTGCCAGCAGCGCGGGAAATAAGAACACTGAAGCTTTCTTT. The chain links TRBV9 to TRBJ1-1; no definite D call. CDR1 and CDR2 from the germline V gene are SGDLS and YYNGEE. This CDR3 region has 14 residues. Trimming took 3 bases from V and 1 from J, leaving 10 bases between them.

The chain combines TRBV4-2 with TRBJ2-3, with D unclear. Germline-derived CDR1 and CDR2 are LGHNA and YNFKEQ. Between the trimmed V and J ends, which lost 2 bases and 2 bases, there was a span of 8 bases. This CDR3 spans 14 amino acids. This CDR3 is CASSQLLHTDTQYF. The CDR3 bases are TGTGCCAGCAGCCAATTACTCCACACAGATACGCAGTATTTT.

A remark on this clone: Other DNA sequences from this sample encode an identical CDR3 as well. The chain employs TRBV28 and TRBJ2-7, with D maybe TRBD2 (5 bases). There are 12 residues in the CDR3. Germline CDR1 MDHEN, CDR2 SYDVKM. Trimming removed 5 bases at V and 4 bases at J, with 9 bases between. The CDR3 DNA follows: TGTGCCAGCAGTCTGAGGGTATACGAGCAGTACTTC. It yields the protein CASSLRVYEQYF. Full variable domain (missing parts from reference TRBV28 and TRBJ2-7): DVKVTQSSRYLVKRTGEKVFLECVQDMDHENMFWYRQDPGLGLRLIYFSYDVKMKEKGDIPEGYSVSREKKERFSLILESASTNQTSMYLCASSLRVYEQYFGPGTRLTVT.

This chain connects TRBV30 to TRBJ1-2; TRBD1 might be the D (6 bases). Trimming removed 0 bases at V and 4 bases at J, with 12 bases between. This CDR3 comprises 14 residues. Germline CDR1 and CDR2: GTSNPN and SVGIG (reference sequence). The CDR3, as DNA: TGTGCCTGGAGTGTACAGGGAGTGGGCTATGGCTACACCTTC. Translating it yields CAWSVQGVGYGYTF.

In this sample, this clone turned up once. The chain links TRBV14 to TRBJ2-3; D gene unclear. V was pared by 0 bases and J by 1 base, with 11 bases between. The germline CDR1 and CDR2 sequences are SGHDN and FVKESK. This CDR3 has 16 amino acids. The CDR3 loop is CASSQDLGVGTDTQYF. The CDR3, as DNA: TGTGCCAGCAGCCAAGATCTTGGGGTGGGCACAGATACGCAGTATTTT.

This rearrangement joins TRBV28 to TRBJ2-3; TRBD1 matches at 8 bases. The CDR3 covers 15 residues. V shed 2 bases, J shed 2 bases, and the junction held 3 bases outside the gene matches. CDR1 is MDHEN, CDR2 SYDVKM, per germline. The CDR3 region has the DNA TGTGCCAGCAGTTTACAGGGGGCCCCCACAGATACGCAGTATTTT. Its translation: CASSLQGAPTDTQYF. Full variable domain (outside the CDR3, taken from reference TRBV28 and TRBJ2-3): DVKVTQSSRYLVKRTGEKVFLECVQDMDHENMFWYRQDPGLGLRLIYFSYDVKMKEKGDIPEGYSVSREKKERFSLILESASTNQTSMYLCASSLQGAPTDTQYFGPGTRLTVL.

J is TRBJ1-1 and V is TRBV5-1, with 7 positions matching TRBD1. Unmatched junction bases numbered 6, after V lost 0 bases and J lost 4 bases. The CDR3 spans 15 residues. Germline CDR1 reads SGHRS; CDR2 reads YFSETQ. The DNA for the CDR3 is TGCGCCAGCAGCTTGGTAGGGGGCCGCGGCACTGAAGCTTTCTTT. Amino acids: CASSLVGGRGTEAFF.

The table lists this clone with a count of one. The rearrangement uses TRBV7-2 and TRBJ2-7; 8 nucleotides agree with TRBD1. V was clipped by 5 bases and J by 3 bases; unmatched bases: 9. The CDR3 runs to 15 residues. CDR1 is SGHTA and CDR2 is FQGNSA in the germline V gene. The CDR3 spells CASSLPGTGLYEQYF. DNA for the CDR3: TGTGCCAGCAGCCTCCCCGGGACAGGTCTCTACGAGCAGTACTTC.

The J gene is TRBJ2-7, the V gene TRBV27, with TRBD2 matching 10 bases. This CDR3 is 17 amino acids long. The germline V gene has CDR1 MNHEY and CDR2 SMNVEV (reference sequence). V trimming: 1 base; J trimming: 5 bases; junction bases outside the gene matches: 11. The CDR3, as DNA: TGTGCCAGCAGTTTATTTATCCGGCTAGCGGGAGTCGACGAGCAGTACTTC. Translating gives CASSLFIRLAGVDEQYF.

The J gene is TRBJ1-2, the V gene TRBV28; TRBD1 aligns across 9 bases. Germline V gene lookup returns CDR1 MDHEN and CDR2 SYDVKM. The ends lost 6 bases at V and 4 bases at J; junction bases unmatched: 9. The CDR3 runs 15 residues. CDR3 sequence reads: CASRPGTGWPYGYTF. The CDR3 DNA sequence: TGTGCCAGCAGACCAGGGACAGGGTGGCCCTATGGCTACACCTTC.